These 10 T cell receptor beta chains were all obtained from the same sample, sequenced in a study of blood T cell repertoires in COVID-19. Measured with immunoSEQ multiplex PCR; TCRdb has only the in-frame clones, and not every one. The data hold about 38,000 clones, with approximately 80% observed a single time. The sequenced sample was peripheral blood. The receptors shown here come from a man aged 55-75 years with COVID-19, enrolled during active disease.

J is TRBJ1-4 and V is TRBV9; D ambiguous. The CDR3 has 15 residues. Germline CDR1 SGDLS, CDR2 YYNGEE. V lost 0 bases, J lost 0 bases, and 6 bases lay in between. The CDR3 sequence is CASSVVGATNEKLFF. DNA for the CDR3: TGTGCCAGCAGCGTAGTCGGAGCAACTAATGAAAAACTGTTTTTT.

The chain links TRBV7-3 to TRBJ2-5, with D perhaps matching TRBD1 (5 bases). V was trimmed by 2 bases and J by 1 base, leaving 5 bases between them. CDR3 length: 13 amino acids. Germline values: CDR1 SGHTA, CDR2 FQGTGA. The CDR3 bases are TGTGCCAGCAGCTTAGGGGCCCAAGAGACCCAGTACTTC. It specifies CASSLGAQETQYF.

The chain employs TRBV4-3 and TRBJ1-1; D uncertain. The CDR3 is 14 residues long. Deletions cut 0 bases from V and 5 bases from J, with 10 bases between. From germline, CDR1 is LGHNA and CDR2 YSLEER. CDR3 in DNA: TGCGCCAGCAGCCAAGATCACGCAGGAACTGAAGCTTTCTTT. The encoded protein is CASSQDHAGTEAFF.

The V and J genes are TRBV11-3 and TRBJ2-3; the D gene is possibly TRBD2 (6 bases). V lost 1 base and J lost 4, with 12 bases in between. CDR1 is SGHNT, CDR2 YENEEA, per germline. This CDR3 contains 15 residues. The DNA of the CDR3 is TGTGCCAGCAGCTTAGTCCCGGGAGTGGCAGATACGCAGTATTTT. Protein: CASSLVPGVADTQYF.

The chain couples TRBV5-1 to TRBJ1-2; 10 nucleotides align to TRBD1. Germline V gene sequence: CDR1 SGHRS, CDR2 YFSETQ. Losses at the gene ends were 4 bases for V and 0 bases for J; bases not matched to a gene: 12. There are 18 residues in the CDR3. CDR3 protein: CASSLPRTGGYTNYGYTF. Here the CDR3 DNA reads TGCGCCAGCAGCCTACCCCGGACAGGGGGATATACTAACTATGGCTACACCTTC.

This chain joins TRBV14 and TRBJ1-2; no reliable D call. The CDR3 is 15 amino acids. The V gene's germline CDR1 is SGHDN and CDR2 FVKESK. Trimming took 0 bases from V and 4 from J, leaving 12 bases between them. The CDR3 reads CASSQDLLDFYGYTF. CDR3 sequence (DNA): TGTGCCAGCAGCCAAGATCTATTGGACTTCTATGGCTACACCTTC.

This chain joins TRBV19 and TRBJ1-1; no clear D gene. The germline gives CDR1 LNHDA, CDR2 SQIVND (reference sequence). The ends were cut back, 7 bases at V and 0 bases at J, with 12 bases in the middle. The CDR3 length is 14 residues. The CDR3, as DNA: TGTGCCAGTACCTTGGGAGGCTTGAACACTGAAGCTTTCTTT. Its protein is CASTLGGLNTEAFF.

This chain links TRBV7-9 with TRBJ1-6, with D hard to call. In germline, CDR1 is SEHNR, CDR2 FQNEAQ (reference sequence). V was shortened by 1 base and J by 9 bases, with 4 bases between the two germline ends. CDR3 size: 12 residues. CDR3 protein: CASSLESSPLHF. For the CDR3, the DNA is TGTGCCAGCAGCTTAGAGAGTTCACCCCTCCACTTT.

The rearrangement links TRBV15 to TRBJ1-2; D is uncertain. V lost 0 bases and J 4 bases, leaving 9 bases between the germline ends. The CDR3 covers 14 residues. Germline CDR1 is LNHNV and CDR2 is YYDKDF (reference sequence). CDR3 nucleotides: TGTGCCACCAGCAGAGACCCCCGGAGCTATGGCTACACCTTC. This translates into CATSRDPRSYGYTF.

The chain is built from TRBV2 and TRBJ1-2; 10 positions agree with TRBD1. V lost 1 base and J lost 7; bases outside the gene matches: 3. This CDR3 is built from 14 residues. Germline CDR1 reads SNHLY; CDR2 reads FYNNEI. The CDR3: CASSEGQGASGYTF. The CDR3 DNA follows: TGTGCCAGCAGTGAAGGACAGGGGGCTTCTGGCTACACCTTC.